These 29 T cell receptor beta chains originate from one sample sequenced in a study of cytomegalovirus exposure and HLA in healthy donors. The PCR was carried out with 60 Vbeta primers and 13 Jbeta primers. Some clones are missing from TCRdb's copy, which holds only in-frame ones; the method was immunoSEQ multiplex PCR. The sample yields more than 80,000 clones, 55% to 75% seen once. The sample comprised PBMCs. The receptor set was obtained from a man aged 60 to 69 in good health and CMV-seronegative.

The chain couples TRBV19 to TRBJ2-3; 9 bases are a match to TRBD2. V shed 8 bases, J shed 9 bases, and the junction held 9 bases outside the gene matches. This CDR3 has 13 residues. Germline CDR1 LNHDA, CDR2 SQIVND (reference sequence). As DNA, the CDR3 is TGTGCCAGTCGAGGTCTAGCGGGAACAACGCAGTATTTT. Encoded protein: CASRGLAGTTQYF. Using reference TRBV19 and TRBJ2-3 for the parts outside the CDR3, the full variable domain is DGGITQSPKYLFRKEGQNVTLSCEQNLNHDAMYWYRQDPGQGLRLIYYSQIVNDFQKGDIAEGYSVSREKKESFPLTVTSAQKNPTAFYLCASRGLAGTTQYFGPGTRLTVL.

This clone has more than one count but fewer than ten. The rearrangement joins TRBV6-5 to TRBJ1-6; D uncertain. This CDR3 comprises 15 residues. Between the trimmed V and J ends, which lost 2 bases and 9 bases, there was a span of 14 bases. Germline V gene data show CDR1 as MNHEY and CDR2 as SVGAGI. The CDR3 DNA is TGTGCCAGCAGTTACGAAGCGGCCGGGTTTTCACCCCTCCACTTT. Protein: CASSYEAAGFSPLHF.

The rearrangement joins TRBV2 to TRBJ1-2; maybe TRBD1 (6 bases). CDR3 length: 12 residues. V lost 2 bases and J lost 8, with 9 bases in between. The germline CDR1 and CDR2 sequences are SNHLY and FYNNEI. CDR3 sequence: CASSETGSGYTF. The CDR3 coding sequence is TGTGCCAGCAGTGAAACAGGGAGCGGCTACACCTTC.

This clone is a singleton in its sample. The chain has TRBV6-1 and TRBJ2-1, with 8 bases fitting TRBD1. The J segment lost 6 bases and the V segment lost 7 bases, leaving 8 bases of the junction unmatched. This CDR3 has 14 amino acids. CDR1 is MNHNS and CDR2 is SASEGT in the germline V gene. As DNA, the CDR3 is TGTGCCAGCATTAAAGGACAGGGCGGCAATGAGCAGTTCTTC. Translation: CASIKGQGGNEQFF.

J is TRBJ2-1 and V is TRBV4-1, with D possibly TRBD2 on 5 matching bases. Trimming removed 4 bases from V and 8 bases from J, with 15 bases in between. Germline V gives CDR1 MGHRA, CDR2 YSYEKL. This CDR3 comprises 14 residues. The CDR3 reads CASSRAHPGDEQFF. The CDR3 DNA reads as TGCGCCAGCAGCCGCGCTCACCCCGGGGATGAGCAGTTCTTC.

This chain connects TRBV27 to TRBJ1-2, with 7 bases aligning to TRBD1. Germline CDR1 and CDR2: MNHEY and SMNVEV (reference sequence). V dropped 5 bases and J dropped 4; count of bases not matched to a gene: 10. The CDR3 contains 15 residues. The CDR3 spells CASSPSGTESYGYTF. CDR3 bases: TGTGCCAGCAGTCCCTCCGGGACAGAGTCCTATGGCTACACCTTC.

This chain connects TRBV4-1 to TRBJ2-3, with TRBD2 as a possible D gene (7 bases). The CDR3 sequence is 16 residues long. V lost 5 bases and J lost 4, with 19 bases in between. CDR1 is MGHRA, CDR2 YSYEKL, per germline. The CDR3 region has the DNA TGCGCCAGCAGCGGGGGGGCCCTTTTTATCCCAGATACGCAGTATTTT. It codes for CASSGGALFIPDTQYF.

This clone was found many times. The chain joins TRBV6-5 to TRBJ2-3, with D tentatively TRBD1 (5 bases). This CDR3 has 15 residues. Germline V lookup: CDR1 MNHEY, CDR2 SVGAGI. Trimming took off 5 bases at V and 1 base at J, with 13 bases between the two ends. CDR3 nucleotide sequence: TGTGCCAGCAGTACAACAGGTATCCGCACAGATACGCAGTATTTT. It codes for CASSTTGIRTDTQYF.

The count of this clone is one. The rearrangement joins TRBV6-5 to TRBJ2-7; 8 positions agree with TRBD2. V trimming: 2 bases; J trimming: 0 bases; junction bases outside the gene matches: 6. The CDR3 extends over 16 amino acids. The V gene's germline CDR1 is MNHEY and CDR2 SVGAGI. The CDR3 region has the DNA TGTGCCAGCAGTTACGGTTTGCGGGAGGACTCCTACGAGCAGTACTTC. It specifies CASSYGLREDSYEQYF.

This clone was seen only once. This chain connects TRBV30 to TRBJ1-2, with D possibly matching TRBD1 (6 bases). The V and J ends lost 4 bases and 5 bases respectively, with 11 bases between them. The CDR3 length is 12 residues. Germline assignment: CDR1 GTSNPN and CDR2 SVGIG (reference sequence). CDR3 nucleotides: TGTGCCTGGAACAGGGATCATTATGGCTACACCTTC. This sequence encodes CAWNRDHYGYTF.

The rearrangement links TRBV9 to TRBJ2-2, with D tentatively TRBD1 (5 bases). Trimming took off 0 bases at V and 6 bases at J, with 12 bases between the two ends. This CDR3 spans 15 amino acids. The germline V gene encodes CDR1 SGDLS and CDR2 YYNGEE. CDR3 region: CASSVAATVPGELFF. CDR3 sequence (DNA): TGTGCCAGCAGCGTAGCGGCGACAGTCCCCGGGGAGCTGTTTTTT.

This rearrangement joins TRBV10-3 to TRBJ2-7; D not resolved. The CDR3 is 14 residues long. V lost 4 bases, J lost 1 base, and 11 bases lay in between. The germline gives CDR1 ENHRY, CDR2 SYGVKD. The CDR3 loop reads CAISVHRSSYEQYF. For the CDR3, the DNA is TGTGCCATCAGTGTGCACAGATCTTCCTACGAGCAGTACTTC.

This sequence joins TRBV4-1 and TRBJ2-3; 15 bases are shared with TRBD2. The CDR3 is 18 residues long. From germline, CDR1 is MGHRA and CDR2 YSYEKL. V lost 4 bases and J lost 2; bases outside the gene matches: 7. This CDR3 is CASSRVGLAGGSTDTQYF. For the CDR3, the DNA is TGCGCCAGCAGCCGCGTTGGACTAGCGGGAGGGTCCACAGATACGCAGTATTTT.

A note on this clone: The sample carries other DNA sequences with the same CDR3. The chain employs TRBV5-5 and TRBJ1-1, with 9 bases identical to TRBD1. Trimming at V came to 5 bases and at J to 5 bases, leaving 7 bases not matched to a gene. CDR3 length: 14 residues. The V gene's germline CDR1 is SGHKS and CDR2 YYEKEE (reference sequence). CDR3 coding DNA: TGTGCCAGCAGACCCGGGACAGGGTTGACTGAAGCTTTCTTT. Residues: CASRPGTGLTEAFF.

The rearrangement links TRBV10-1 to TRBJ2-5, with D possibly TRBD1 on 6 matching bases. V was trimmed by 8 bases and J by 4 bases, leaving 14 bases between them. The CDR3 totals 13 residues. The V gene's germline CDR1 is WNHNN and CDR2 SYGVQD (reference sequence). The CDR3 region is CASAGQSRETQYF. CDR3 nucleotides: TGCGCCAGCGCTGGACAGAGTAGAGAGACCCAGTACTTC.

The chain combines TRBV9 with TRBJ2-5, with 9 bases identical to TRBD2. The trim removed 3 bases at V and 1 base at J, leaving 4 bases unmatched. Germline V lookup: CDR1 SGDLS, CDR2 YYNGEE. The CDR3 contains 15 residues. CDR3 in amino acids: CASSALAGAQETQYF. CDR3 coding DNA: TGTGCCAGCAGCGCGTTAGCGGGAGCCCAAGAGACCCAGTACTTC.

The V gene is TRBV5-1, the J gene TRBJ2-1, with TRBD1 matching 8 bases. Per the germline V gene, CDR1 is SGHRS and CDR2 is YFSETQ. The CDR3 is 16 residues long. V dropped 0 bases and J dropped 2; count of bases not matched to a gene: 4. CDR3 nucleotide sequence: TGCGCCAGCAGCTTGGTCGGGACAGGACCCTACAATGAGCAGTTCTTC. Translating it yields CASSLVGTGPYNEQFF.

This clone has only a few counts. The V call is TRBV6-6, the J call TRBJ2-3; no definite D call. There are 13 residues in the CDR3. The V end lost 7 bases, the J end lost 1 base, and 9 bases lay between the germline ends. The germline V gene encodes CDR1 MNHNY and CDR2 SVGAGI (reference sequence). The CDR3 bases are TGTGCCAGCACACAGCCCGGCACAGATACGCAGTATTTT. Translation gives CASTQPGTDTQYF.

The gene calls are TRBV4-1 and TRBJ1-6; 7 nucleotides line up with TRBD1. From germline, CDR1 is MGHRA and CDR2 YSYEKL. V was pared by 0 bases and J by 0 bases, with 11 bases of the junction left unmatched. CDR3 size: 20 residues. The CDR3 spells CASSQDLVRTGDSYNSPLHF. CDR3 bases: TGCGCCAGCAGCCAAGATCTTGTGAGGACAGGTGACTCCTATAATTCACCCCTCCACTTT.

This clone appeared a few times. The chain recombines TRBV11-2 with TRBJ2-3; 8 bases agree with TRBD2. The CDR3 contains 16 residues. Germline CDR1 SGHAT, CDR2 FQNNGV. V gave up 4 bases and J gave up 5 bases; unmatched junction bases: 11. CDR3 in amino acids: CASSSKSGGRGDTQYF. DNA for the CDR3: TGTGCCAGCAGCTCCAAGAGCGGGGGCAGGGGAGATACGCAGTATTTT.

The chain is built from TRBV7-9 and TRBJ2-3; maybe TRBD2 (6 bases). The CDR3 covers 16 residues. Germline loops: CDR1 SEHNR, CDR2 FQNEAQ (reference sequence). Trimming stripped 1 base from V and 0 bases from J, with 11 bases between. CDR3 residues: CASSLVAATSTDTQYF. The CDR3 coding sequence is TGTGCCAGCAGCTTAGTAGCGGCCACTAGCACAGATACGCAGTATTTT.

The chain links TRBV5-1 to TRBJ2-1, with 9 bases identical to TRBD2. The CDR3 spans 15 residues. Trimming removed 2 bases from V and 4 bases from J; junction bases left unmatched: 4. Germline CDR1 SGHRS, CDR2 YFSETQ. As DNA, the CDR3 is TGCGCCAGCAGCTTTATAGCGGGAGCTTACAATGAGCAGTTCTTC. Amino acids: CASSFIAGAYNEQFF.

This chain joins TRBV19 and TRBJ1-5; tentatively, D is TRBD1 (6 bases). V lost 7 bases, J lost 0 bases, and 13 bases lay in between. Germline-derived CDR1 and CDR2 are LNHDA and SQIVND (reference sequence). There are 15 residues in the CDR3. In nucleotides, the CDR3 is TGTGCCAGTACCCCGACAGGCTATAGCAATCAGCCCCAGCATTTT. Translation: CASTPTGYSNQPQHF.

This clone has just one count. The chain is built from TRBV10-3 and TRBJ2-1; D perhaps matches TRBD2 (5 bases). The CDR3 runs 16 residues. Trimming left V 0 bases short and J 7 bases short, with 16 bases between. Germline V gene sequence: CDR1 ENHRY, CDR2 SYGVKD. CDR3 nucleotide sequence: TGTGCCATCAGTGAGTCTGGCTCCGCTCCGGGGAATGAGCAGTTCTTC. Translating gives CAISESGSAPGNEQFF.

With respect to this clone: The same CDR3 also results from other DNA sequences found in this sample. The chain couples TRBV7-9 to TRBJ1-3; maybe TRBD1 (6 bases). V was cut by 5 bases and J by 4 bases, with 12 bases left in between. In germline, CDR1 is SEHNR, CDR2 FQNEAQ (reference sequence). This CDR3 spans 14 amino acids. The DNA for the CDR3 is TGTGCCAGCAGCCCAGGGGTGTCCGGAAACACCATATATTTT. It yields the protein CASSPGVSGNTIYF.

The CDR3 reads CASSLQAPQETQYF. The DNA of the CDR3 is TGTGCCAGCAGCCTCCAGGCTCCCCAAGAGACCCAGTACTTC. This chain joins TRBV25-1 and TRBJ2-5, with D hard to call. CDR1 is MGHDK and CDR2 is SYGVNS in the germline V gene. V dropped 6 bases and J dropped 1 base, with 12 bases sitting between them. The CDR3 consists of 14 residues.

There are a few counts of this clone. The chain joins TRBV6-4 to TRBJ1-1; D possibly corresponds to TRBD1 (6 bases). Germline CDR1 and CDR2: MRHNA and SNTAGT. The CDR3 contains 14 residues. V was shortened by 7 bases and J by 8 bases, with 20 bases between the two germline ends. The CDR3 sequence is CASKLDSVSGEAFF. The CDR3 coding sequence is TGTGCCAGCAAATTGGACAGTGTATCAGGCGAAGCTTTCTTT.

The V call is TRBV5-6, the J call TRBJ2-1; 10 positions match TRBD2. Germline CDR1 reads SGHDT; CDR2 reads YYEEEE. The trim removed 2 bases at V and 1 base at J, leaving 12 bases unmatched. This CDR3 has 19 residues. The CDR3 coding sequence is TGTGCCAGCAGCTTACTTAGCGGGAGGATTCCCTTTTCCTACAATGAGCAGTTCTTC. It translates to CASSLLSGRIPFSYNEQFF.

The J gene is TRBJ1-1, the V gene TRBV10-3; weak D call: TRBD1 (5 bases). V was pared by 4 bases and J by 3 bases, with 15 bases between. Looked up from germline, CDR1 is ENHRY and CDR2 is SYGVKD. The CDR3 is 15 amino acids. As DNA, the CDR3 is TGTGCCATCAGTGTCTCAGGGAAGTGGGACACTGAAGCTTTCTTT. Translation gives CAISVSGKWDTEAFF.